These 32 T cell receptor beta chains were sequenced from one sample in a study of T cells in women clearing cervical HPV infection. Here immunoSEQ multiplex PCR was the method, and the copy in TCRdb shows in-frame clones only, minus some. The repertoire table contains approximately 37,000 clones. Sequencing was performed on blood buffy coat. The source of these receptors is a woman aged 18 to 75 with a cervical HPV16 infection that either progressed to CIN3+ or cleared (not recorded which).

A word on this clone: Coverage ceases 3 residues before the CDR3 finishes, and the germline J gene fills in the end. The chain links TRBV6-1 to TRBJ1-2; D remains unclear. Looked up from germline, CDR1 is MNHNS and CDR2 is SASEGT. This CDR3 region has 14 residues. CDR3 sequence reads: CASSASGWVGTYTF. The part of the CDR3 DNA that was read is TGTGCCAGCAGTGCAAGCGGTTGGGTCGGTACC.

As to this clone: The read terminates 3 residues ahead of where the CDR3 ends, so the germline J gene completes it. The chain has TRBV19 and TRBJ2-7, with a tentative D call TRBD1 (5 bases). The V end was cut by 1 base, the J end by 2 bases, with 9 bases between. The germline CDR1 and CDR2 sequences are LNHDA and SQIVND (reference sequence). The CDR3 runs to 14 residues. CDR3 bases read: TGTGCCAGTAGTATAGGGGGCCCGACCTACGAG. Protein: CASSIGGPTYE. The complete CDR3 protein is CASSIGGPTYEQYF.

To note about this clone: The read ends 3 residues early relative to the CDR3; the germline J gene fills the gap. J is TRBJ2-3 and V is TRBV20-1, with 8 bases fitting TRBD2. Germline V gene lookup returns CDR1 DFQATT and CDR2 SNEGSKA (reference sequence). V lost 5 bases to trimming and J lost 5 bases; unmatched junction nucleotides: 12. This CDR3 has 15 amino acids. CDR3 region: CSAARGLAGRDTQYF. Incomplete CDR3 DNA: TGCAGTGCTGCCCGTGGGCTAGCGGGTAGAGATACG.

Regarding this clone: Read coverage stops 3 residues before the CDR3 terminus; the germline J gene supplies the remainder. This rearrangement joins TRBV30 to TRBJ2-4; TRBD1 matches 11 bases. The germline V gene has CDR1 GTSNPN and CDR2 SVGIG (reference sequence). The CDR3 is 13 amino acids. This CDR3 reads CAWSAGTGGGQYF. The CDR3 DNA, read in part, is TGTGCCTGGAGTGCCGGGACAGGGGGGGGT. The variable domain in full, completed from reference TRBV30 and TRBJ2-4, reads SQTIHQWPATLVQPVGSPLSLECTVEGTSNPNLYWYRQAAGRGLQLLFYSVGIGQISSEVPQNLSASRPQDRQFILSSKKLLLSDSGFYLCAWSAGTGGGQYFGAGTRLSVL.

CDR3 DNA (partial): TGCAGTGCCCAGCGGGAGACGCCCTACAATGAG. Residues: CSAQRETPYNE. From start to end, the CDR3 is CSAQRETPYNEQFF. The chain uses TRBV20-1 and TRBJ2-1; TRBD2 agrees at 8 bases. The CDR3 end is not reached by the read, which stops 3 residues before it; the germline J gene fills it in. J lost 2 bases, V lost 6 bases, and 6 bases had no gene match. Per the germline V gene, CDR1 is DFQATT and CDR2 is SNEGSKA (reference sequence). This CDR3 has 14 amino acids.

A note on this clone: Read sequence stops 3 residues before the CDR3 end, and the germline J gene provides the missing end. This rearrangement joins TRBV6-2 or TRBV6-3 to TRBJ2-7; TRBD2 agrees at 11 bases. V lost 6 bases and J lost 4; bases outside the gene matches: 11. Per the germline V gene, CDR1 is MNHEY and CDR2 is SVGEGT. This CDR3 is 16 amino acids long. CDR3 DNA (partial): TGTGCCAGCAGCCAATCACTAGCGGGAGCGGGATACGAG. This codes for CASSQSLAGAGYE. In full, the CDR3 is CASSQSLAGAGYEQYF.

Worth noting for this clone: The read terminates 3 residues ahead of where the CDR3 ends, so the germline J gene completes it. The chain links TRBV7-8 to TRBJ1-2; a weak D match, TRBD1 (6 bases). The CDR3 runs to 14 residues. Germline V CDR1 and CDR2: SGHVS, FQNEAQ. CDR3: CASSYPDRNDCYTF. Incomplete CDR3 DNA: TGTGCCAGCAGCTACCCGGACAGAAACGACTGC.

As concerns this clone: The read finishes 3 residues shy of the CDR3 end, and the germline J gene is used to complete it. This chain links TRBV2 with TRBJ1-5; D not resolved. From germline, CDR1 is SNHLY and CDR2 FYNNEI. Trimming took 4 bases from V and 0 from J, leaving 10 bases between them. This CDR3 has 15 amino acids. The CDR3 protein is CASSAAAGSNQPQHF. CDR3 DNA (partial): TGTGCCAGCAGTGCTGCGGCCGGTAGCAATCAGCCC.

To note about this clone: The read comes to an end 3 residues before the CDR3 does, leaving the germline J gene to fill in the end. The rearrangement links TRBV19 to TRBJ1-2; 9 bases align to TRBD1. From germline, CDR1 is LNHDA and CDR2 SQIVND (reference sequence). This CDR3 contains 13 residues. CDR3 DNA (partial): TGTGCCAGTAAACAGGGGGCTGCAGATACC. This translates into CASKQGAADT. The full-length CDR3 reads as CASKQGAADTYTF. The variable domain in full, with the rest retrieved from reference TRBV19 and TRBJ1-2, is DGGITQSPKYLFRKEGQNVTLSCEQNLNHDAMYWYRQDPGQGLRLIYYSQIVNDFQKGDIAEGYSVSREKKESFPLTVTSAQKNPTAFYLCASKQGAADTYTFGSGTRLTVV.

Notes on this clone: The read ends 3 residues early relative to the CDR3; the germline J gene fills the gap. This chain joins TRBV6-4 and TRBJ2-2; 7 bases line up with TRBD1. The CDR3 has 14 amino acids. Trimming removed 6 bases from V and 4 bases from J; junction bases left unmatched: 5. Germline lookup yields CDR1 MRHNA and CDR2 SNTAGT. Partial CDR3 DNA: TGTGCCAGCAGCCGACAGGGATCCACCGGGGAG. Amino acid sequence: CASSRQGSTGE. The entire CDR3 protein is CASSRQGSTGELFF.

As concerns this clone: The read stops 3 residues short of the end of the CDR3; the missing end is completed from the germline J gene. The chain links TRBV29-1 to TRBJ2-1; TRBD1 is a possible D gene (6 bases). In germline, CDR1 is SQVTM, CDR2 ANQGSEA. The germline V and J ends were trimmed by 6 bases and 4 bases, with 7 bases remaining between them. This CDR3 spans 11 amino acids. The covered CDR3 bases are TGCAGCGTCAGGGGATACAATGAG. Translated: CSVRGYNE. The entire CDR3 is CSVRGYNEQFF.

On this clone: Read data end 3 residues before the CDR3 end; the end is taken from the germline J gene. The chain uses TRBV18 and TRBJ2-3, with a possible D match to TRBD1 (6 bases). Germline values: CDR1 KGHSH, CDR2 LQKENI. This CDR3 contains 13 residues. Trimming removed 10 bases from V and 4 bases from J, with 15 bases in between. The chain's CDR3 is CATQVQGADTQYF. The DNA read from the CDR3 is TGTGCCACCCAAGTACAGGGCGCAGATACG.

A remark on this clone: Coverage ceases 3 residues before the CDR3 finishes, and the germline J gene fills in the end. The chain carries TRBV2 and TRBJ2-1, with a tentative D call TRBD2 (6 bases). Trimming pared 6 bases from V and 9 bases from J, leaving 12 bases between. CDR1 SNHLY and CDR2 FYNNEI come from the germline V gene. The CDR3 is 12 residues long. Partial CDR3 DNA: TGTGCCAGCAGGGTTGCGGGAAGTGAG. It translates to CASRVAGSE. The CDR3, in full, reads CASRVAGSEQFF.

With respect to this clone: The read finishes 3 residues shy of the CDR3 end, and the germline J gene is used to complete it. This chain joins TRBV11-2 and TRBJ1-1, with D hard to call. Trimming left V 0 bases short and J 7 bases short, with 6 bases between. Germline V gene sequence: CDR1 SGHAT, CDR2 FQNNGV. The CDR3 totals 12 residues. CDR3 loop: CASSLEYSEAFF. CDR3 DNA, as far as it was read: TGTGCCAGCAGCTTAGAGTACAGTGAA.

With respect to this clone: The DNA ends 3 residues before the CDR3 does, and the rest of the CDR3 is filled in from the germline J gene. This chain links TRBV30 with TRBJ2-3; TRBD2 agrees at 13 bases. The CDR3 sequence is 14 residues long. The germline V gene encodes CDR1 GTSNPN and CDR2 SVGIG (reference sequence). Unmatched junction bases numbered 1, after V lost 1 base and J lost 6 bases. CDR3 DNA (partial): TGTGCCTGGAGTGCACTAGCGGGAGGGGATACG. This encodes CAWSALAGGDT. The whole CDR3 protein reads CAWSALAGGDTQYF.

Note on this clone: The CDR3 end falls 3 residues outside the read, so it is completed with the germline J gene. The chain links TRBV5-4 to TRBJ2-3; 12 nucleotides agree with TRBD1. Germline V gene lookup returns CDR1 SGHNT and CDR2 YYREEE (reference sequence). The CDR3 spans 16 residues. The ends lost 0 bases at V and 6 bases at J; junction bases unmatched: 5. This CDR3 is CASSLGGTGGLDTQYF. The sequenced part of the CDR3 DNA is TGTGCCAGCAGCTTGGGGGGGACAGGGGGCTTGGATACG.

As regards this clone: The CDR3 end falls 3 residues outside the read, so it is completed with the germline J gene. V usage is TRBV5-4 and J usage is TRBJ1-2; D not certain. Trimming left V 0 bases short and J 2 bases short, with 8 bases between. The CDR3 consists of 14 residues. Germline CDR1 reads SGHNT; CDR2 reads YYREEE (reference sequence). The sequenced CDR3 bases are TGTGCCAGCAGCTTGGCAGGTACGAACTATGGC. Protein sequence: CASSLAGTNYG. The complete CDR3 sequence is CASSLAGTNYGYTF.

As concerns this clone: The missing CDR3 end, 3 residues past where the read stops, is filled in from the germline J gene. The chain recombines TRBV20-1 with TRBJ2-1; the match to TRBD2 covers 15 bases. The CDR3 consists of 15 residues. With 5 bases clipped from V and 7 bases from J, the junction kept 6 bases outside the gene matches. Per germline, CDR1 DFQATT and CDR2 SNEGSKA (reference sequence). CDR3 region: CSAWTSGGVGNEQFF. CDR3 DNA, as far as it was read: TGCAGTGCTTGGACTAGCGGGGGGGTGGGAAATGAG.

About this clone: The read ends 3 residues before the CDR3 terminus; that terminus is restored from the germline J gene. The V and J genes are TRBV4-2 and TRBJ2-3, with TRBD2 identical over 13 bases. The trim removed 1 base at V and 6 bases at J, leaving 4 bases unmatched. This CDR3 region has 16 residues. The germline V gene has CDR1 LGHNA and CDR2 YNFKEQ. The CDR3 spells CASSQGTSGRSDTQYF. Incomplete CDR3 DNA: TGTGCCAGCAGCCAAGGGACTAGCGGGAGATCGGATACG.

As to this clone: The read terminates 3 residues ahead of where the CDR3 ends, so the germline J gene completes it. V is TRBV30 and J is TRBJ1-4; 8 bases are shared with TRBD1. The V gene end was trimmed by 4 bases and the J gene end by 8 bases; junction bases not matched to a gene: 12. The CDR3 sequence is 15 residues long. Germline CDR1 is GTSNPN and CDR2 is SVGIG (reference sequence). The CDR3 region is CAWTPGGREKEKLFF. The sequenced CDR3 bases are TGTGCCTGGACCCCAGGGGGCCGTGAGAAGGAAAAA.

Turning to this clone: The sequence runs out 3 residues before the end of the CDR3; the remainder is reconstructed from the germline J gene. The rearrangement links TRBV12-3 or TRBV12-4 to TRBJ2-3; 10 nucleotides match TRBD2. The ends lost 1 base at V and 6 bases at J; junction bases unmatched: 25. The CDR3 is 22 amino acids. The CDR3 reads CASSLGRFGGALAGVEEDTQYF. CDR3 DNA (partial): TGTGCCAGCAGTTTAGGGAGGTTCGGAGGGGCTCTAGCGGGAGTGGAGGAGGATACG.

Comments on this clone: The read halts 3 residues ahead of the CDR3 end, with the missing end drawn from the germline J gene. V usage is TRBV30 and J usage is TRBJ2-4, with D maybe TRBD1 (6 bases). Looked up from germline, CDR1 is GTSNPN and CDR2 is SVGIG (reference sequence). The CDR3 length is 14 residues. The sequenced part of the CDR3 DNA is TGTGCCTGGAGAGTTGCAGGGGTGACCTATGGT. Translating it yields CAWRVAGVTYG. The whole CDR3 protein is CAWRVAGVTYGQYF.

To note about this clone: The germline gene is not matched at one end of the junction; a read error may be the cause. The CDR3 extends 3 residues past the end of the read, so its final part is completed from the germline J gene. The rearrangement joins TRBV14 to TRBJ1-2; tentative D call: TRBD1 (6 bases). The CDR3 totals 15 residues. The germline gives CDR1 SGHDN, CDR2 FVKESK. CDR3 DNA, as far as it was read: TGTGCCAGCAGCCAAAGGACAGACACTAACTATGTC. Protein: CASSQRTDTNYV. The entire CDR3 is CASSQRTDTNYVYTF.

Comments on this clone: The read terminates 3 residues before the CDR3 end, so the remaining end is supplied by the germline J gene. This chain uses TRBV19 with TRBJ1-2; D perhaps matches TRBD1 (5 bases). The CDR3 contains 15 residues. Germline V gene sequence: CDR1 LNHDA, CDR2 SQIVND (reference sequence). The CDR3 bases that were read are TGTGCCAGTAGTCTGGAGCCAGGGAAAAACTACGAC. Translation gives CASSLEPGKNYD. The full CDR3 reads CASSLEPGKNYDYTF.

About this clone: From the germline J gene comes the end of the CDR3, since the read stops 3 residues before it. J is TRBJ1-1 and V is TRBV6-2 or TRBV6-3; the match to TRBD1 covers 7 bases. The trim removed 4 bases at V and 1 base at J, leaving 9 bases unmatched. The CDR3 is made up of 16 amino acids. Germline values: CDR1 MNHEY, CDR2 SVGEGT. This chain's CDR3 is CASSSQTGRGNTEAFF. CDR3 DNA (partial): TGTGCCAGCAGTTCCCAGACAGGGCGTGGGAACACTGAA.

About this clone itself: The read falls 3 residues short of the CDR3 end, and the missing part is taken from the germline J gene. This chain connects TRBV19 to TRBJ2-4, with 11 bases aligning to TRBD1. The germline CDR1 and CDR2 sequences are LNHDA and SQIVND (reference sequence). The CDR3 covers 14 residues. This CDR3 reads CASRTRTGGDGQYF. The sequenced part of the CDR3 DNA is TGTGCCAGTAGAACAAGGACAGGGGGCGATGGT.

Remarks on this clone: The observed sequence ends 3 residues before the CDR3 terminus, with the missing tail filled in from the germline J gene. The chain couples TRBV6-4 to TRBJ1-1, with a weak D call TRBD1 (5 bases). The CDR3 runs 13 residues. CDR1 and CDR2 from the germline V gene are MRHNA and SNTAGT. Trimming removed 4 bases from V and 4 bases from J, with 10 bases in between. CDR3 in amino acids: CASSVQGGTEAFF. The DNA read from the CDR3 is TGTGCCAGCAGTGTTCAGGGAGGCACTGAA.

Incomplete CDR3 DNA: TGTGCCAGCAGCCTACAGGGGAACACGCCC. This sequence encodes CASSLQGNTP. The entire CDR3 protein reads CASSLQGNTPLHF. The chain uses TRBV7-8 and TRBJ1-6, with 7 bases fitting TRBD1. The DNA ends 3 residues before the CDR3 does, and the rest of the CDR3 is filled in from the germline J gene. The CDR3 has 13 amino acids. In germline, CDR1 is SGHVS, CDR2 FQNEAQ.

Comment on this clone: The sequenced fragment ends 3 residues before the CDR3 boundary, so the rest is inferred from the germline J gene. This chain links TRBV11-2 with TRBJ2-3; D is possibly TRBD1 or TRBD2 (5 bases each). This CDR3 is built from 14 residues. Germline CDR1 reads SGHAT; CDR2 reads FQNNGV. The covered CDR3 bases are TGTGCCAGCAGCTCGGAGAGGGGAAAAGAGACG. Translated, it gives CASSSERGKET. Given in full, the CDR3 is CASSSERGKETQYF.

With regard to this clone: The CDR3 end falls 3 residues outside the read, so it is completed with the germline J gene. The chain combines TRBV10-2 with TRBJ1-5, with 7 bases lining up with TRBD1. This CDR3 is built from 15 residues. V shed 2 bases, J shed 6 bases, and the junction held 7 bases outside the gene matches. Germline V CDR1 and CDR2: WSHSY, SAAADI. This chain's CDR3 is CASSEDRARAQPQHF. Partial CDR3 DNA: TGCGCCAGCAGTGAGGACAGGGCGAGGGCTCAGCCC.

Regarding this clone: The read is 3 residues too short to cover the CDR3 end, so that end is filled in from the germline J gene. The V and J genes are TRBV19 and TRBJ2-2, with D possibly matching TRBD2 (6 bases). There are 15 residues in the CDR3. CDR1 is LNHDA, CDR2 SQIVND, per germline (reference sequence). The CDR3 here is CASSTALGGANVLFF. The sequenced CDR3 bases are TGTGCCAGTAGTACAGCCCTAGGCGGGGCCAACGTG.

As to this clone: The read comes to an end 3 residues before the CDR3 does, leaving the germline J gene to fill in the end. V is TRBV19 and J is TRBJ2-7; D gene uncertain. Germline-derived CDR1 and CDR2 are LNHDA and SQIVND (reference sequence). Trimming shortened V by 3 bases and J by 3 bases, and 12 bases separated the two germline ends. The CDR3 contains 14 residues. The sequenced part of the CDR3 DNA is TGTGCCAGTAGTATGGCCCCCAACAGCTACGAG. Residues: CASSMAPNSYE. The full-length CDR3 reads as CASSMAPNSYEQYF.